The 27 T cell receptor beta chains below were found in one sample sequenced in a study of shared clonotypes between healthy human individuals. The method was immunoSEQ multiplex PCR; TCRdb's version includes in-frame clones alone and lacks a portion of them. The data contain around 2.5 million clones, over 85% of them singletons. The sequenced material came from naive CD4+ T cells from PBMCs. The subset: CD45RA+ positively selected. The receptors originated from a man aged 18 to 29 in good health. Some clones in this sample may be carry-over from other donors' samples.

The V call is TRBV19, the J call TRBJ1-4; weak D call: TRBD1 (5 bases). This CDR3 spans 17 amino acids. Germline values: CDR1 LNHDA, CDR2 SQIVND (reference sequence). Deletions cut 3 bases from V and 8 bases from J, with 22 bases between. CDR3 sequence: CASSISFGQGAREKLFF. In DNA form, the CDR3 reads TGTGCCAGTAGTATTTCTTTTGGGCAGGGTGCTCGAGAAAAACTGTTTTTT.

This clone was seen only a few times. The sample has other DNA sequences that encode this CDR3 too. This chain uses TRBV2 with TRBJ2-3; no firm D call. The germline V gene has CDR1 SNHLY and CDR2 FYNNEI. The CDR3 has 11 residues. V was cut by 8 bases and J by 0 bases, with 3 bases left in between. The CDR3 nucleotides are TGTGCCAGCGGGAGCACAGATACGCAGTATTTT. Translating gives CASGSTDTQYF.

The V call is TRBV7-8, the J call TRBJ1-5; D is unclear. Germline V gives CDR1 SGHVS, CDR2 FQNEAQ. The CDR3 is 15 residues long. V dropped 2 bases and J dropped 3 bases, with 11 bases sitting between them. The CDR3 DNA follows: TGTGCCAGCAGCTTATCCCTTTGGGACAATCAGCCCCAGCATTTT. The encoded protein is CASSLSLWDNQPQHF.

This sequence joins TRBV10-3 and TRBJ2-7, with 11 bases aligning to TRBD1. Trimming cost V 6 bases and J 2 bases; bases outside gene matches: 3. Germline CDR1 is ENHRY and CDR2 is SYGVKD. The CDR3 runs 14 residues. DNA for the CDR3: TGTGCCATCAGACCGGGACAGGGGGCCTACGAGCAGTACTTC. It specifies CAIRPGQGAYEQYF.

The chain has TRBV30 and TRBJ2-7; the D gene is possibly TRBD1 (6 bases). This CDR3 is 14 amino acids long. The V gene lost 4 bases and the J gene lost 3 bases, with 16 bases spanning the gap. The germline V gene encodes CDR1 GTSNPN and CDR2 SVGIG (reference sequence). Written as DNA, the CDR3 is TGTGCCTGGAACCTCCCAGGGGTAAGCTACGAGCAGTACTTC. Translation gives CAWNLPGVSYEQYF.

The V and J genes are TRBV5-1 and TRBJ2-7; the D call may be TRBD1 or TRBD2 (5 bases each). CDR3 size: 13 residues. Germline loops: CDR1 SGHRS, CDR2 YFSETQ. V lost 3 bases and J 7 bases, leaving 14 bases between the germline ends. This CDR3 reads CASSSLGTQEQYF. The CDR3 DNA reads TGCGCCAGCAGCTCTCTCGGGACCCAAGAGCAGTACTTC.

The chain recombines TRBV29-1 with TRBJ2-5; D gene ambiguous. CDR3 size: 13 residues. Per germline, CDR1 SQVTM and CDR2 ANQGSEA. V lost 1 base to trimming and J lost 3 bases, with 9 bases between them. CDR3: CSVEGLFEETQYF. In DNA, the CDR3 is TGCAGCGTTGAAGGGCTCTTTGAAGAGACCCAGTACTTC.

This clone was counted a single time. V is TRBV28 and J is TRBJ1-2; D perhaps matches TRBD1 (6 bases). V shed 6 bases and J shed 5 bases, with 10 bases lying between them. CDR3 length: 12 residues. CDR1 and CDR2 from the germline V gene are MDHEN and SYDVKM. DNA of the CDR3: TGTGCCAGCAGGGCCGGACAGTATGGCTACACCTTC. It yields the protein CASRAGQYGYTF.

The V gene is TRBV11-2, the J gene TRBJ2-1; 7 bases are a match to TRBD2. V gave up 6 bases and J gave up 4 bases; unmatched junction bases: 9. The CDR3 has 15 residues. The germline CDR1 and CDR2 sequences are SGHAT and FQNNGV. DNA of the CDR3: TGTGCCAGCAGGAGAGGCGGGGAGGGGTACAATGAGCAGTTCTTC. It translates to CASRRGGEGYNEQFF.

The CDR3 loop reads CAWTRTASTDTQYF. The CDR3, as DNA: TGTGCCTGGACCCGGACAGCTAGCACAGATACGCAGTATTTT. V gene TRBV30 combines with J gene TRBJ2-3, with D perhaps matching TRBD1 (6 bases). This CDR3 has 14 amino acids. The V gene's germline CDR1 is GTSNPN and CDR2 SVGIG (reference sequence). Trimming cost V 4 bases and J 0 bases, with 11 bases left between them.

CDR3 bases: TGTGCCAGCAGCTTAAACTCCGGGAGGTCAGGAGATACGCAGTATTTT. This encodes CASSLNSGRSGDTQYF. This chain connects TRBV5-6 to TRBJ2-3, with 7 bases lining up with TRBD2. This CDR3 has 16 amino acids. Germline V gives CDR1 SGHDT, CDR2 YYEEEE. The V and J ends lost 2 bases and 5 bases, in that order; junction bases with no gene match: 11.

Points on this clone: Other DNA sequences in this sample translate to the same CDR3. CDR3 loop: CAISGTGGGETQYF. Here the CDR3 DNA reads TGTGCCATCAGTGGGACAGGGGGCGGAGAGACCCAGTACTTC. The chain recombines TRBV10-3 with TRBJ2-5, with 11 bases identical to TRBD1. V lost 4 bases and J lost 4; bases outside the gene matches: 2. This CDR3 comprises 14 residues. The germline V gene has CDR1 ENHRY and CDR2 SYGVKD.

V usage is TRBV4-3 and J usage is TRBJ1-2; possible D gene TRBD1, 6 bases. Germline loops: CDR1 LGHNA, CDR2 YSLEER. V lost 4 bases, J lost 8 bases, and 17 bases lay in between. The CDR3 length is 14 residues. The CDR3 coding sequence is TGCGCCAGCAGCCCTCGTGGGGGGGCGTCGGGCTACACCTTC. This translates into CASSPRGGASGYTF.

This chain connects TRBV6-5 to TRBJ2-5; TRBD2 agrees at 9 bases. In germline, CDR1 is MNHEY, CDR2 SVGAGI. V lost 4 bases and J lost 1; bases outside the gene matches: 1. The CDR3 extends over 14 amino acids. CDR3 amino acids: CASSLGLAQETQYF. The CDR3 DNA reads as TGTGCCAGCAGTTTGGGACTAGCCCAAGAGACCCAGTACTTC.

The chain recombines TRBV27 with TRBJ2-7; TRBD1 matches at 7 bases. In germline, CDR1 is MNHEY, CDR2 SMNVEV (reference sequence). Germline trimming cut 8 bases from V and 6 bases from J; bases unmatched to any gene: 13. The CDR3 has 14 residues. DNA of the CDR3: TGTGCCAGCGTGAAGCGGACAGGTCGCTGCGAGCAGTACTTC. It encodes CASVKRTGRCEQYF.

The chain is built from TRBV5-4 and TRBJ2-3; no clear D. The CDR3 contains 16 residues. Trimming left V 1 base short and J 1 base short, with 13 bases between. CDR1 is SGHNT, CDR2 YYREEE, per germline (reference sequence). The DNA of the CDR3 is TGTGCCAGCAGCTTGTCAATGGATGTTCGCACAGATACGCAGTATTTT. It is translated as CASSLSMDVRTDTQYF.

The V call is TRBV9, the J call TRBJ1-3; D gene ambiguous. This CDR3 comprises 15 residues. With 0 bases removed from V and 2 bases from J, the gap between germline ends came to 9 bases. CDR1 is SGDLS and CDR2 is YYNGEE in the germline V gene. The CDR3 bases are TGTGCCAGCAGCGTAGCGTCAGACGCTGGAAACACCATATATTTT. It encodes CASSVASDAGNTIYF.

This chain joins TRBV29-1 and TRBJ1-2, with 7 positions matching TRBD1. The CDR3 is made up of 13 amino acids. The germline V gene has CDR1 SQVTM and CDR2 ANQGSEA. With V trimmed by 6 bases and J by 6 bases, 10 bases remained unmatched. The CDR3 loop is CSVGKTGPHGYTF. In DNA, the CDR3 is TGCAGCGTGGGAAAGACAGGGCCGCATGGCTACACCTTC. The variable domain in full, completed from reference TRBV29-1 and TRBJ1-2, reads SAVISQKPSRDICQRGTSLTIQCQVDSQVTMMFWYRQQPGQSLTLIATANQGSEATYESGFVIDKFPISRPNLTFSTLTVSNMSPEDSSIYLCSVGKTGPHGYTFGSGTRLTVV.

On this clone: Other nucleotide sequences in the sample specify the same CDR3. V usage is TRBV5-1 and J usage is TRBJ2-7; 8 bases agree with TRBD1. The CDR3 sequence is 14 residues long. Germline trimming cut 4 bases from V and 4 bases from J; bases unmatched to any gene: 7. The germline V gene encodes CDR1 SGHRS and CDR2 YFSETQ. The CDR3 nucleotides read TGCGCCAGCAGCCCCGGGACAGGACTTTACGAGCAGTACTTC. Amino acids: CASSPGTGLYEQYF.

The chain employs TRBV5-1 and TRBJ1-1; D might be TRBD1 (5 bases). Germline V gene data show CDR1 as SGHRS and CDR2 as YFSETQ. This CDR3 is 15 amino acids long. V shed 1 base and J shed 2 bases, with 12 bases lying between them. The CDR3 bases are TGCGCCAGCAGCTTGTGGCAGGGTGGTAACACTGAAGCTTTCTTT. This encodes CASSLWQGGNTEAFF.

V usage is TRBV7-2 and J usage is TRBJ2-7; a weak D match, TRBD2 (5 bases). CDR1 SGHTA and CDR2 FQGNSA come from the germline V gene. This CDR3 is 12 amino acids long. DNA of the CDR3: TGTGCAAGCTCGCCGGTGCGGGACGAGCAGTACTTC. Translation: CASSPVRDEQYF. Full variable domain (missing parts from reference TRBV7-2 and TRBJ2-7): GAGVSQSPSNKVTEKGKDVELRCDPISGHTALYWYRQSLGQGLEFLIYFQGNSAPDKSGLPSDRFSAERTGGSVSTLTIQRTQQEDSAVYLCASSPVRDEQYFGPGTRLTVT.

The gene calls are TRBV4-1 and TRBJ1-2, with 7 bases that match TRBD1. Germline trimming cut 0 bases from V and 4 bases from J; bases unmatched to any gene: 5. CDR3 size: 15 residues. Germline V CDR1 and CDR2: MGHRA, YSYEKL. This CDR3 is CASSQDRRTGYGYTF. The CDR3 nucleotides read TGCGCCAGCAGCCAAGATCGACGGACAGGCTATGGCTACACCTTC.

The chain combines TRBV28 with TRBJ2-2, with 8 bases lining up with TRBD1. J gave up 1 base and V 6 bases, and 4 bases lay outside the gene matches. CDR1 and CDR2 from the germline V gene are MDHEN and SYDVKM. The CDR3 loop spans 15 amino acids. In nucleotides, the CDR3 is TGTGCCAGCAGCCCCGGGACAGGGAACACCGGGGAGCTGTTTTTT. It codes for CASSPGTGNTGELFF.

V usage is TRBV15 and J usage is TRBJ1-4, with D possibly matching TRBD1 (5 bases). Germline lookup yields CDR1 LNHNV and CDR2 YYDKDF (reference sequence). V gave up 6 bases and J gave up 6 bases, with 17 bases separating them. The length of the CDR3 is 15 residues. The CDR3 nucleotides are TGTGCCACCAGGTCGGGGACCTCTTCCTATGAAAAACTGTTTTTT. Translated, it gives CATRSGTSSYEKLFF.

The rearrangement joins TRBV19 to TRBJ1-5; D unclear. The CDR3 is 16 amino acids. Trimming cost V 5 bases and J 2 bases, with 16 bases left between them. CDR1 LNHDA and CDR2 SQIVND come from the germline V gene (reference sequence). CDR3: CASSAAGPRGNQPQHF. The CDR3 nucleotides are TGTGCCAGTAGTGCCGCCGGGCCTAGGGGCAATCAGCCCCAGCATTTT.

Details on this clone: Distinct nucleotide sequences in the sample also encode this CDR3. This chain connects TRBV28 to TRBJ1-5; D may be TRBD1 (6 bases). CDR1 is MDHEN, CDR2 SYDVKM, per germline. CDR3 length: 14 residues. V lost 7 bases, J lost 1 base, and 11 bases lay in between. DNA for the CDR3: TGTGCCAGCATTGGAGGGGGGAGCAATCAGCCCCAGCATTTT. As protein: CASIGGGSNQPQHF.

The CDR3 DNA reads TGCGCCAGCAGCTTGGATGGGGCGTTCGGCGAGCAGTACTTC. The encoded protein is CASSLDGAFGEQYF. The V gene is TRBV5-1, the J gene TRBJ2-7; possible D gene TRBD1, 5 bases. Between the trimmed V and J ends, which lost 0 bases and 6 bases, there was a span of 13 bases. Germline loops: CDR1 SGHRS, CDR2 YFSETQ. The CDR3 totals 14 residues.